One and the same sample provided the 27 T cell receptor beta chains below, sequenced in a study of T cell repertoires in cytomegalovirus infection. MiXCR was run by TCRdb on the reads, yielding one entry per CDR3 protein. The sample has about 500,000 distinct CDR3 sequences; 25% to 35% are singletons. Their antigen targets remain unknown. The material sequenced was cultured PBMCs, taken from culture after CMV antigen stimulation. Source of these receptors: a human donor in good health (CMV status not recorded). Some clones in this sample may be carry-over from other donors' samples.

This clonotype was seen a handful of times. The chain employs TRBV7-2 and TRBJ2-3; 9 nucleotides align to TRBD2. CDR1 and CDR2 (germline): SGHTA, FQGNSA. The CDR3 loop spans 17 amino acids. J was trimmed by 2 bases and V by 4 bases; bases with no gene match: 10. CDR3 coding DNA: TGTGCCAGCAGCTCACGACGTAGCGGGAGATACACAGATACGCAGTATTTT. It translates to CASSSRRSGRYTDTQYF.

The gene calls are TRBV27 and TRBJ2-2; no clear D. With 5 bases removed from V and 4 bases from J, the gap between germline ends came to 14 bases. Germline V gene lookup returns CDR1 MNHEY and CDR2 SMNVEV (reference sequence). The CDR3 sequence is 15 residues long. In DNA form, the CDR3 reads TGTGCCAGCAGTCTCAACAGTTTTTTCACCGGGGAGCTGTTTTTT. This encodes CASSLNSFFTGELFF.

The sample holds a few counts of this clonotype. V usage is TRBV12-3 or TRBV12-4 and J usage is TRBJ1-2; D not certain. V was pared by 4 bases and J by 0 bases, with 9 bases between. CDR3 length equals 14 residues. The CDR3 nucleotides read TGTGCCAGCAGTTCAGACAATGCTAACTATGGCTACACCTTC. It codes for CASSSDNANYGYTF.

This clonotype has more than one count but fewer than ten. The rearrangement joins TRBV28 to TRBJ2-6; the D is unclear. CDR3 size: 16 residues. CDR1 MDHEN and CDR2 SYDVKM come from the germline V gene. V dropped 6 bases and J dropped 1 base, with 13 bases sitting between them. CDR3 coding DNA: TGTGCCAGCAGCGAATCGTTCTTTTCTGGGGCCAACGTCCTGACTTTC. Its protein is CASSESFFSGANVLTF.

This clonotype was seen only a few times. J is TRBJ2-1 and V is TRBV4-1, with TRBD2 identical over 9 bases. Unmatched junction bases numbered 7, after V lost 0 bases and J lost 4 bases. Germline CDR1 and CDR2: MGHRA and YSYEKL. The CDR3 covers 17 residues. The CDR3 nucleotides read TGCGCCAGCAGCCAAGATCTAAGTAGCGGGAGTTACAATGAGCAGTTCTTC. It is translated as CASSQDLSSGSYNEQFF.

This clonotype turned up a few times. The chain links TRBV20-1 to TRBJ2-1; TRBD2 aligns across 9 bases. The CDR3 sequence is 15 residues long. V was pared by 4 bases and J by 1 base, with 5 bases of the junction left unmatched. Germline CDR1 is DFQATT and CDR2 is SNEGSKA (reference sequence). The CDR3 reads CSAIPTSGSYNEQFF. The CDR3 DNA is TGCAGTGCTATCCCCACTAGCGGGTCCTACAATGAGCAGTTCTTC.

The chain has TRBV4-1 and TRBJ1-2; tentative D call: TRBD1 (6 bases). The V and J ends lost 0 bases and 2 bases respectively, with 13 bases between them. Germline loops: CDR1 MGHRA, CDR2 YSYEKL. The CDR3 sequence is 16 residues long. The CDR3 protein is CASSQEGGTLNYGYTF. DNA for the CDR3: TGCGCCAGCAGCCAAGAAGGCGGGACACTCAACTATGGCTACACCTTC.

The chain is built from TRBV6-1 and TRBJ1-4; possible D gene TRBD1, 5 bases. In germline, CDR1 is MNHNS, CDR2 SASEGT. V was clipped by 2 bases and J by 3 bases, with 10 bases between them. The CDR3 has 15 amino acids. CDR3 DNA: TGTGCCAGCAGTGAATTCGGGACGGCTAATGAAAAACTGTTTTTT. Translating it yields CASSEFGTANEKLFF.

Points on this clonotype: The CDR3 does not end in the conserved phenylalanine or tryptophan, so this is likely a read error. The chain carries TRBV3-1 and TRBJ1-1, with D possibly being TRBD1 (6 bases). Trimming left V 1 base short and J 11 bases short, with 23 bases between. The V gene's germline CDR1 is LGHDT and CDR2 YNNKEL (reference sequence). The CDR3 has 16 amino acids. Written as DNA, the CDR3 is TGTGCCAGCAGCCAAGTGACGACAGGAAAACTTTCGAGGGCTTTCCTT. This encodes CASSQVTTGKLSRAFL.

This clonotype occurred a few times. The chain uses TRBV7-2 and TRBJ2-1; TRBD2 matches 10 bases. The CDR3 loop spans 16 amino acids. V lost 9 bases and J lost 2; bases outside the gene matches: 10. Germline V gives CDR1 SGHTA, CDR2 FQGNSA. CDR3 bases: TGTGCCAGACGAATTAGCGGGAGGAGGACCTACAATGAGCAGTTCTTC. Its translation: CARRISGRRTYNEQFF.

The chain links TRBV29-1 to TRBJ1-2; no definite D call. There are 11 residues in the CDR3. Deletions cut 5 bases from V and 2 bases from J, with 6 bases between. CDR1 and CDR2 (germline): SQVTM, ANQGSEA. This CDR3 reads CSVTINYGYTF. For the CDR3, the DNA is TGCAGCGTTACAATCAACTATGGCTACACCTTC. Full variable domain (rest looked up from reference TRBV29-1 and TRBJ1-2): SAVISQKPSRDICQRGTSLTIQCQVDSQVTMMFWYRQQPGQSLTLIATANQGSEATYESGFVIDKFPISRPNLTFSTLTVSNMSPEDSSIYLCSVTINYGYTFGSGTRLTVV.

With regard to this clonotype: No conserved phenylalanine or tryptophan ends this CDR3, so it is likely a read error. The gene calls are TRBV12-3 or TRBV12-4 and TRBJ2-5; D unclear. The CDR3 length is 13 residues. Between the trimmed V and J ends, which lost 6 bases and 3 bases, there was a span of 11 bases. The CDR3: CASSDDTEETQYL. The DNA for the CDR3 is TGTGCCAGCAGCGACGACACGGAAGAGACCCAGTACTTA.

J is TRBJ2-7 and V is TRBV2; 8 bases agree with TRBD2. The length of the CDR3 is 14 residues. From germline, CDR1 is SNHLY and CDR2 FYNNEI. The V segment lost 7 bases and the J segment 6 bases; nucleotides outside the gene matches: 11. The CDR3 bases are TGTGCCAGCACGGAATTAGACCGGGAGGGCGAGCAGTACGTC. This codes for CASTELDREGEQYV.

The rearrangement links TRBV6-8 to TRBJ1-5; D unresolved. The germline V gene encodes CDR1 MNHGY and CDR2 SAAAGT. V dropped 2 bases and J dropped 6 bases, with 8 bases sitting between them. There are 13 residues in the CDR3. CDR3 in DNA: TGTGCCAGCAGTTACGAGGTATCTCAGCCCCAGCATTTT. Residues: CASSYEVSQPQHF.

The V and J genes are TRBV7-2 and TRBJ1-6, with D possibly matching TRBD1 (5 bases). The CDR3 consists of 15 residues. V was trimmed by 2 bases and J by 5 bases, leaving 10 bases between them. Germline V gene lookup returns CDR1 SGHTA and CDR2 FQGNSA. The CDR3 reads CASSLQGQNNSPLHF. The CDR3 nucleotides read TGTGCCAGCAGCTTACAGGGTCAGAATAATTCACCCCTCCACTTT.

This chain links TRBV12-3 or TRBV12-4 with TRBJ1-4, with D perhaps TRBD1 (5 bases). The CDR3 covers 14 residues. V lost 3 bases to trimming and J lost 7 bases, with 12 bases between them. CDR3 residues: CASSFWQGGEKLFF. CDR3 DNA: TGTGCCAGCAGTTTTTGGCAGGGAGGTGAAAAACTGTTTTTT.

The rearrangement links TRBV7-2 to TRBJ1-6; 7 nucleotides match TRBD1. From germline, CDR1 is SGHTA and CDR2 FQGNSA. J lost 10 bases, V lost 2 bases, and 5 bases had no gene match. The CDR3 runs to 14 residues. CDR3 DNA: TGTGCCAGCAGCTTAAGACAGGGTCGGTCACCCCTCCACTTT. Its protein is CASSLRQGRSPLHF.

This clonotype was recorded once. This chain joins TRBV6-1 and TRBJ2-2, with D possibly being TRBD1 (6 bases). This CDR3 region has 13 residues. Trimming removed 10 bases from V and 1 base from J, with 10 bases in between. CDR1 and CDR2 (germline): MNHNS, SASEGT. CDR3 residues: CAIPGQNTGELFF. CDR3 sequence (DNA): TGTGCCATCCCGGGACAGAACACCGGGGAGCTGTTTTTT.

V and J are TRBV4-3 and TRBJ2-7, with 9 positions matching TRBD2. The V gene end was trimmed by 1 base and the J gene end by 0 bases; junction bases not matched to a gene: 1. The germline V gene has CDR1 LGHNA and CDR2 YSLEER. The CDR3 spans 15 residues. CDR3: CASSQGLAASYEQYF. The CDR3 nucleotides read TGCGCCAGCAGCCAAGGACTAGCGGCCTCCTACGAGCAGTACTTC.

The chain employs TRBV28 and TRBJ2-7; 9 nucleotides match TRBD1. Germline V gene lookup returns CDR1 MDHEN and CDR2 SYDVKM. The CDR3 has 13 amino acids. Losses at the gene ends were 6 bases for V and 4 bases for J; bases not matched to a gene: 4. In nucleotides, the CDR3 is TGTGCCAGCAGACAGGGGGCGGCGTACGAGCAGTACTTC. Translating it yields CASRQGAAYEQYF.

This chain connects TRBV6-2 or TRBV6-3 to TRBJ1-1; D uncertain. The V end was cut by 8 bases, the J end by 4 bases, with 8 bases between. Germline CDR1 is MNHEY and CDR2 is SVGEGT. The CDR3 is 11 residues long. DNA for the CDR3: TGTGCCAGCGGAGTGTCCACTGAAGCTTTCTTT. Its protein is CASGVSTEAFF.

The sample holds many counts of this clonotype. The V and J genes are TRBV7-9 and TRBJ1-5; TRBD1 might be the D (6 bases). CDR1 and CDR2 from the germline V gene are SEHNR and FQNEAQ (reference sequence). V lost 4 bases to trimming and J lost 4 bases, with 14 bases between them. The CDR3 totals 15 residues. This chain's CDR3 is CASSSDRDINQPQHF. In DNA form, the CDR3 reads TGTGCCAGCAGCTCCGACCGGGACATTAATCAGCCCCAGCATTTT. Full variable domain (outside the CDR3, taken from reference TRBV7-9 and TRBJ1-5): DTGVSQNPRHKITKRGQNVTFRCDPISEHNRLYWYRQTLGQGPEFLTYFQNEAQLEKSRLLSDRFSAERPKGSFSTLEIQRTEQGDSAMYLCASSSDRDINQPQHFGDGTRLSIL.

The V call is TRBV3-1, the J call TRBJ2-2, with no clear D. The CDR3 has 11 amino acids. In germline, CDR1 is LGHDT, CDR2 YNNKEL (reference sequence). Deletions cut 4 bases from V and 9 bases from J, with 6 bases between. The CDR3 loop is CASSRLRELFF. In DNA, the CDR3 is TGTGCCAGCAGCCGCCTCAGGGAGCTGTTTTTT. Together with reference TRBV3-1 and TRBJ2-2, the CDR3 gives the full variable domain: DTAVSQTPKYLVTQMGNDKSIKCEQNLGHDTMYWYKQDSKKFLKIMFSYNNKELIINETVPNRFSPKSPDKAHLNLHINSLELGDSAVYFCASSRLRELFFGEGSRLTVL.

The chain joins TRBV7-6 to TRBJ2-5; D tentatively fits TRBD1 or TRBD2 (5 bases each). V was trimmed by 5 bases and J by 4 bases, leaving 23 bases between them. The germline V gene has CDR1 SGHVS and CDR2 FNYEAQ. This CDR3 has 17 amino acids. Written as DNA, the CDR3 is TGTGCCAGCAGCCTTTTTATCGGGACCTTAAGCTTAGAGACCCAGTACTTC. Protein: CASSLFIGTLSLETQYF.

This clonotype has just a few counts. V and J are TRBV12-3 or TRBV12-4 and TRBJ1-1; D is uncertain. With 5 bases removed from V and 0 bases from J, the gap between germline ends came to 13 bases. This CDR3 spans 15 amino acids. The CDR3 coding sequence is TGTGCCAGCAGTATATATCAGCTAATGAACACTGAAGCTTTCTTT. Translated: CASSIYQLMNTEAFF.

The V gene is TRBV6-6, the J gene TRBJ2-5, with D tentatively TRBD1 or TRBD2 (7 bases each). The CDR3 is made up of 16 amino acids. The V gene lost 0 bases and the J gene lost 1 base, with 12 bases spanning the gap. Germline CDR1 MNHNY, CDR2 SVGAGI (reference sequence). The CDR3 sequence: CASSYSPGGGQETQYF. The CDR3 nucleotides are TGTGCCAGCAGTTACTCTCCAGGGGGGGGCCAAGAGACCCAGTACTTC.

CDR3 sequence (DNA): TGTGCCAGCAGTTACTCGGCGGGAGGGGCCTACGAGCAGTACGTC. It encodes CASSYSAGGAYEQYV. V usage is TRBV6-2 or TRBV6-3 and J usage is TRBJ2-7, with 9 bases identical to TRBD2. The CDR3 has 15 amino acids. The trim removed 0 bases at V and 2 bases at J, leaving 2 bases unmatched. The V gene's germline CDR1 is MNHEY and CDR2 SVGEGT.